This record concerns one T cell receptor beta chain sequence. The source of the sample is a study of blood T cell repertoires in COVID-19. For the study at large: Acute and convalescent COVID-19 specimens originated in the United States, Italy and Spain. T cells, B-cell-depleted T cells, or PBMCs supplied cDNA or gDNA.

In the original analysis: Amplified reference gene primers provided the basis for estimating nucleated cell counts. TCRdb keeps only in-frame clones here, not all; method: immunoSEQ multiplex PCR. Clone size and V and J calls were adopted from that table, with D and trimming inferred from the DNA. The table has approximately 180,000 clones, roughly 81% seen once. From germline, CDR1 is SGHVS and CDR2 FQNEAQ. V was clipped by 7 bases and J by 5 bases; unmatched bases: 9. The CDR3 spans 14 residues. This receptor was obtained from a woman at least 80 years old with COVID-19, enrolled during active disease. Sequences were obtained from peripheral blood. V is TRBV7-8 and J is TRBJ2-5, with 8 bases that match TRBD2. CDR3 nucleotides: TGTGCCAGCACCCCGGGGGGGGCCGGGGAGACCCAGTACTTC. It encodes CASTPGGAGETQYF. Combining the CDR3 with reference TRBV7-8 and TRBJ2-5 gives the whole variable domain GAGVSQSPRYKVAKRGQDVALRCDPISGHVSLFWYQQALGQGPEFLTYFQNEAQLDKSGLPSDRFFAERPEGSVSTLKIQRTQQEDSAVYLCASTPGGAGETQYFGPGTRLLVL.